This TCR beta chain was sequenced during a study of identical twins. The study, taken as a whole, reports: The abundant beta clonotypes from cord blood had fewer insertions, and memory repertoires had none of this. For monozygotic twins, models underestimated out-of-frame TCR alpha sharing. Where out-of-frame alpha sequences were twin-shared, they showed excess low generation probability.

The CDR3 is 14 amino acids. Trimming cost V 4 bases and J 7 bases, with 14 bases left between them. For this clonotype: What it recognizes is unknown.

A universal primer site was incorporated via template switching, and the cDNA contained unique molecular identifiers. TCRdb re-analysed the 5' RACE reads in MiXCR, keeping a single row per CDR3 protein. The sample lists under 900,000 distinct CDR3 sequences, over 9% occurring once. The same sample was also studied in work on yellow fever vaccine responses in identical twins.

Source material: PBMCs. This clonotype was obtained from a woman aged 18-35 years in good health. The chain couples TRBV12-3 or TRBV12-4 to TRBJ2-1; D remains unclear. The CDR3 bases are TGTGCCAGCAGTTCGCAGAGGATTACGAATGAGCAGTTCTTC. Residues: CASSSQRITNEQFF.